This T cell receptor beta chain was sequenced during a study of cytomegalovirus exposure and HLA in healthy donors. Whole-study findings and limits: Near-uniform donor sequencing depth was presumed by presence/absence analyses.

Healthy donors of bone marrow made up the group. For this clone: Antigen specificity is unknown.

Use of 60 Vbeta and 13 Jbeta primers characterized the PCR. The table came from immunoSEQ multiplex PCR; TCRdb's copy has only in-frame clones and leaves some out. The sample includes under 200,000 clones, roughly 80% of them seen just once. Sequenced: PBMCs. The receptor comes from a human donor in good health.

Written as DNA, the CDR3 is TGTGCCAGTAGAGATGGGGCCCTGAGTTACAATGAGCAGTTCTTC. Translation: CASRDGALSYNEQFF. This rearrangement joins TRBV19 to TRBJ2-1; TRBD1 is a possible D gene (5 bases). Trimming took off 6 bases at V and 4 bases at J, with 16 bases between the two ends. The V gene's germline CDR1 is LNHDA and CDR2 SQIVND (reference sequence). The CDR3 extends over 15 amino acids.